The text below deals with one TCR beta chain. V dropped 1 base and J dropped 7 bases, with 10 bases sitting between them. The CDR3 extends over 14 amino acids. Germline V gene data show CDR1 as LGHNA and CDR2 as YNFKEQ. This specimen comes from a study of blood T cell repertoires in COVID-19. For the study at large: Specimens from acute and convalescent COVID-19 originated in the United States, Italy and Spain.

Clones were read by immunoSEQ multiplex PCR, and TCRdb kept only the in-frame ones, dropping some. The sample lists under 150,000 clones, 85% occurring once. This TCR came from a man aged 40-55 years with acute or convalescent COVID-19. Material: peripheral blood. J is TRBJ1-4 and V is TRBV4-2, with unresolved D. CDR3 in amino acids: CASSQVSSFEKLFF. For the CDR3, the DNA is TGTGCCAGCAGCCAAGTCTCGAGTTTTGAAAAACTGTTTTTT.